This passage covers 21 T cell receptor beta chains from one sample sequenced in a study of Graves' ophthalmopathy and Graves' hyperthyroidism. Amplifying from RNA transcripts, the study obtained TCR beta CDR3 regions. HTBI primers primed a first-round RT-PCR, and a second-round multiplex PCR followed. TCRdb used MiXCR to reprocess the multiplex PCR reads, holding one entry per CDR3 protein. The sample shows approximately 210,000 distinct CDR3 sequences, just under 30% of them seen only once. The sample taken for sequencing was peripheral blood. The receptors here all came from a man aged 50 or older with Graves' ophthalmopathy.

Ten or more counts support this clonotype. The chain joins TRBV7-6 to TRBJ1-2; D gene unclear. CDR1 SGHVS and CDR2 FNYEAQ come from the germline V gene. V was clipped by 5 bases and J by 3 bases, with 7 bases between them. This CDR3 has 12 residues. DNA for the CDR3: TGTGCCAGCAGCGCTCAGGACTATGGCTACACCTTC. The encoded protein is CASSAQDYGYTF.

V and J are TRBV12-3 or TRBV12-4 and TRBJ2-7; possible D gene TRBD1, 7 bases. V lost 8 bases and J 6 bases, leaving 17 bases between the germline ends. This CDR3 has 13 amino acids. This CDR3 is CASSRGEGSEQYF. CDR3 nucleotides: TGTGCCAGCTCCAGGGGGGAAGGCTCCGAGCAGTACTTC.

V and J are TRBV6-5 and TRBJ1-2; 8 nucleotides align to TRBD1. In germline, CDR1 is MNHEY, CDR2 SVGAGI. V dropped 2 bases and J dropped 6; count of bases not matched to a gene: 8. This CDR3 contains 15 residues. The CDR3: CASSYDRGRENGYTF. The CDR3 DNA follows: TGTGCCAGCAGTTACGACAGGGGTCGAGAGAATGGCTACACCTTC.

This clonotype was picked up many times. DNA of the CDR3: TGTGCCAGCAGCCCGGGAGGGAATCAGCCCCAGCATTTT. Translating it yields CASSPGGNQPQHF. V and J are TRBV7-9 and TRBJ1-5; the D is unclear. The CDR3 consists of 13 residues. The germline CDR1 and CDR2 sequences are SEHNR and FQNEAQ (reference sequence). The germline V and J ends were trimmed by 5 bases and 4 bases, with 9 bases remaining between them.

This chain links TRBV6-1 with TRBJ2-5; 11 positions agree with TRBD2. CDR1 is MNHNS and CDR2 is SASEGT in the germline V gene. V gave up 6 bases and J gave up 5 bases; unmatched junction bases: 8. This CDR3 has 15 residues. CDR3 coding DNA: TGTGCCAGCAGGAATAGCGGGAGGGCCTCGGAGACCCAGTACTTC. This codes for CASRNSGRASETQYF.

This clonotype was detected many times. J is TRBJ2-7 and V is TRBV6-2 or TRBV6-3; 9 nucleotides match TRBD1. Losses at the gene ends were 6 bases for V and 6 bases for J; bases not matched to a gene: 9. The length of the CDR3 is 14 residues. From germline, CDR1 is MNHEY and CDR2 SVGEGT. Here the CDR3 DNA reads TGTGCCAGCAGAGCCGGGACAGGGATGGCCGAGCAGTACTTC. Amino acid sequence: CASRAGTGMAEQYF.

A note on this clonotype: Relative to the germline gene, one junction end is altered; a read error may explain this. This rearrangement joins TRBV28 to TRBJ2-7; 10 bases map to TRBD1. The V gene's germline CDR1 is MDHEN and CDR2 SYDVKM. The CDR3 runs 12 residues. The chain's CDR3 is CASRGTGDQQHF. CDR3 bases: TGTGCCAGCCGGGGGACAGGGGATCAGCAGCACTTC. The variable domain in full, completed from reference TRBV28 and TRBJ2-7, reads DVKVTQSSRYLVKRTGEKVFLECVQDMDHENMFWYRQDPGLGLRLIYFSYDVKMKEKGDIPEGYSVSREKKERFSLILESASTNQTSMYLCASRGTGDQQHFGPGTRLTVT.

The V and J genes are TRBV12-3 or TRBV12-4 and TRBJ1-5, with a tentative D call TRBD1 (6 bases). The CDR3 extends over 12 amino acids. The V end lost 11 bases, the J end lost 3 bases, and 11 bases lay between the germline ends. CDR3 DNA: TGTGCCGTGCAGGGGTCCAATCAGCCCCAGCATTTT. It encodes CAVQGSNQPQHF.

This clonotype was counted at least ten times. This chain links TRBV5-1 with TRBJ1-5; tentative D call: TRBD1 (6 bases). Per the germline V gene, CDR1 is SGHRS and CDR2 is YFSETQ. Trimming left V 4 bases short and J 3 bases short, with 11 bases between. CDR3 length: 14 amino acids. CDR3 amino acids: CASSLGQINQPQHF. The CDR3 DNA reads TGCGCCAGCAGCCTCGGACAGATCAATCAGCCCCAGCATTTT.

This clonotype was seen only once. The chain has TRBV28 and TRBJ2-5, with D maybe TRBD2 (7 bases). CDR1 is MDHEN and CDR2 is SYDVKM in the germline V gene. V lost 7 bases to trimming and J lost 1 base, with 28 bases between them. The CDR3 has 19 amino acids. The CDR3 nucleotides read TGTGCCAGCACCTCACCGGGGGTCGCGGGGGCGGTTCCCCAAGAGACCCAGTACTTC. This gives the protein CASTSPGVAGAVPQETQYF.

This clonotype appeared many times. The rearrangement uses TRBV27 and TRBJ2-7; D possibly corresponds to TRBD2 (6 bases). The germline V gene has CDR1 MNHEY and CDR2 SMNVEV (reference sequence). V was pared by 2 bases and J by 3 bases, with 17 bases between. This CDR3 is built from 16 residues. The CDR3 sequence: CASSLTAGSSHYEQYF. CDR3 in DNA: TGTGCCAGCAGTTTAACGGCCGGGAGTTCCCACTACGAGCAGTACTTC.

The sample holds many counts of this clonotype. V and J are TRBV7-2 and TRBJ1-2; D is undetermined. CDR3 length: 13 amino acids. V was pared by 5 bases and J by 4 bases, with 11 bases between. Germline V lookup: CDR1 SGHTA, CDR2 FQGNSA. The CDR3 region has the DNA TGTGCCAGCAGCCTGGGTTGGGCCTATGGCTACACCTTC. It encodes CASSLGWAYGYTF.

This clonotype was observed at least ten times. The chain uses TRBV7-2 and TRBJ2-5; TRBD2 matches at 10 bases. V lost 1 base, J lost 5 bases, and 4 bases stayed unmatched. Germline-derived CDR1 and CDR2 are SGHTA and FQGNSA. The CDR3 sequence is 15 residues long. The CDR3 bases are TGTGCCAGCAGCTTAGGTCTAGCGGGAGAGGAGACCCAGTACTTC. This sequence encodes CASSLGLAGEETQYF.

In its sample, this clonotype was seen many times. The chain joins TRBV6-2 or TRBV6-3 to TRBJ1-2, with D hard to call. Trimming removed 0 bases from V and 7 bases from J, with 6 bases in between. The CDR3 is 12 amino acids. Germline V gene sequence: CDR1 MNHEY, CDR2 SVGEGT. CDR3 protein: CASSYSRGGYTF. As DNA, the CDR3 is TGTGCCAGCAGTTACTCGCGGGGTGGCTACACCTTC.

This clonotype was picked up many times. V gene TRBV11-2 combines with J gene TRBJ2-7, with D possibly TRBD1 on 5 matching bases. CDR1 and CDR2 from the germline V gene are SGHAT and FQNNGV. The CDR3 has 15 residues. The ends were cut back, 5 bases at V and 0 bases at J, with 14 bases in the middle. The CDR3 bases are TGTGCCAGCAGCGTCGACAGACGCCTCTCCTACGAGCAGTACTTC. It specifies CASSVDRRLSYEQYF. The full variable domain, with the rest looked up from reference TRBV11-2 and TRBJ2-7, is EAGVAQSPRYKIIEKRQSVAFWCNPISGHATLYWYQQILGQGPKLLIQFQNNGVVDDSQLPKDRFSAERLKGVDSTLKIQPAKLEDSAVYLCASSVDRRLSYEQYFGPGTRLTVT.

This clonotype appeared many times. The CDR3 region is CASTDRLNEQFF. In nucleotides, the CDR3 is TGTGCCAGCACGGACAGGCTTAATGAGCAGTTCTTC. The chain uses TRBV7-2 and TRBJ2-1, with 7 bases lining up with TRBD1. Germline V gene sequence: CDR1 SGHTA, CDR2 FQGNSA. With 7 bases clipped from V and 7 bases from J, the junction kept 4 bases outside the gene matches. This CDR3 spans 12 amino acids.

The rearrangement joins TRBV6-1 to TRBJ2-4, with TRBD2 matching over 13 bases. CDR3 length: 16 amino acids. Looked up from germline, CDR1 is MNHNS and CDR2 is SASEGT. V was pared by 5 bases and J by 10 bases, with 11 bases of the junction left unmatched. The CDR3 loop is CASSPRALAGGGIQYF. The CDR3 DNA sequence: TGTGCCAGCAGTCCCCGAGCACTAGCGGGAGGGGGTATTCAGTACTTC.

J is TRBJ2-7 and V is TRBV7-2, with D perhaps matching TRBD2 (6 bases). The CDR3 covers 14 residues. Trimming cost V 5 bases and J 6 bases, with 17 bases left between them. From germline, CDR1 is SGHTA and CDR2 FQGNSA. CDR3 residues: CASSPRAGLGEQYF. The CDR3, as DNA: TGTGCCAGCAGCCCCCGGGCGGGATTGGGCGAGCAGTACTTC.

This clonotype was found many times. The gene calls are TRBV7-9 and TRBJ2-5; D gene ambiguous. The CDR3 sequence is 12 residues long. Germline V gene lookup returns CDR1 SEHNR and CDR2 FQNEAQ (reference sequence). The ends were cut back, 7 bases at V and 5 bases at J, with 11 bases in the middle. Written as DNA, the CDR3 is TGTGCCAGCACGTCAAGCAGGGAGACCCAGTACTTC. Its translation: CASTSSRETQYF. Filled out from reference TRBV7-9 and TRBJ2-5, the complete variable domain reads DTGVSQNPRHKITKRGQNVTFRCDPISEHNRLYWYRQTLGQGPEFLTYFQNEAQLEKSRLLSDRFSAERPKGSFSTLEIQRTEQGDSAMYLCASTSSRETQYFGPGTRLLVL.

This clonotype was detected ten times or more. The V gene is TRBV20-1, the J gene TRBJ2-7; the match to TRBD2 covers 7 bases. V was clipped by 7 bases and J by 0 bases; unmatched bases: 9. In germline, CDR1 is DFQATT, CDR2 SNEGSKA (reference sequence). The CDR3 has 14 amino acids. The CDR3 sequence: CSVTGEGGSYEQYF. The CDR3 DNA reads as TGCAGTGTCACCGGGGAGGGCGGCTCCTACGAGCAGTACTTC.

This chain links TRBV20-1 with TRBJ1-6; tentative D call: TRBD1 (5 bases). The CDR3 totals 15 residues. Germline-derived CDR1 and CDR2 are DFQATT and SNEGSKA (reference sequence). Trimming took 3 bases from V and 4 from J, leaving 13 bases between them. CDR3 nucleotide sequence: TGCAGTGCTAGGTTGTGGGGGGTTTATAATTCACCCCTCCACTTT. Its translation: CSARLWGVYNSPLHF.